This T cell receptor (beta chain) was recovered during a study of Ad26.COV2.S vaccination and SARS-CoV-2 variants (dated by TCRdb to the early 2020s). Regarding the complete study: TCRbeta repertoire sequencing was used to assess the specificity and breadth of SARS-CoV-2-reactive T cell receptors after Ad26.COV2.S vaccination. The TCR-sequenced set comprised around 30 samples: about 19 Ad26.COV2.S vaccine recipients, 5 placebo recipients and 8 SARS-CoV-2 convalescent individuals. General findings and caveats noted by the study authors: It was noted by the authors that total T cell responses may have been underestimated by the TCR breadth and depth analyses. Substantial breadth of spike-specific CD8+ and CD4+ T cell responses was reported after vaccination. Ad26.COV2.S recipients had higher spike-specific TCR breadth than placebo recipients (P = 0.0014). Vaccine and placebo recipients had similar non-spike TCR breadth, a finding consistent with the vaccine containing only spike.

As to this clone: Its antigen is not yet known. No much larger clonotype is one base removed from it; base qualities were not supplied.

The immunoSEQ Assay was used to sequence TCRbeta CDR3 regions. After extraction, genomic DNA underwent amplification by bias-controlled multiplex PCR, followed by high-throughput sequencing. The study's processing was this. To quantify the absolute abundance of every unique TCRbeta CDR3 region, sequences were collapsed and filtered. T cell fraction was estimated by normalizing TCRbeta template counts to usable DNA, with usable DNA measured through amplification of reference genes found in all nucleated cells. Repertoire TCRs were annotated as SARS-CoV-2-specific when V gene, CDR3 amino acid sequence and J gene were exactly matched to a known reactive TCR set. The reference SARS-CoV-2 TCR set came from MIRA and was filtered for enrichment in COVID-19-positive ImmuneCODE repertoires, removing public or cross-reactive TCRs. Using the MIRA antigens, annotated TCRs were further analysed by specific ORF or by position within an ORF. Breadth was defined as the number of annotated unique rearrangements divided by the total number of unique productive rearrangements, and depth was defined as the summed frequency of the annotated unique rearrangements. Two-sided Wilcoxon rank-sum tests were used to compare TCR breadth between groups. Held by TCRdb, this immuneACCESS table contains in-frame sequences only and omits some clones. Under half of the omission traces to an unresolved V gene where checked; the cause of the rest is unknown. V and J calls and clone size are those listed in that table; D and trimming were worked out from the DNA. The sample table holds just over 350,000 clones, of which just over 90% were seen once. Under 5% of the sample goes to the ten largest clones.

The label giving this sample's time point can be read as: individuals recovered from natural SARS-CoV-2 infection. The sample in question was peripheral blood, obtained after recovery from COVID-19. The sequence derives from a human donor who had recovered from COVID-19.

The DNA reads TGTGCCAGCAGCCAAGGGCAGTTCACCGGGGAGCTGTTTTTT. This encodes CASSQGQFTGELFF. The receptor chain draws on TRBV3-1 (or the pseudogene TRBV3-2) and TRBJ2-2; the D gene identity is not certain. At the junction V is shortened by 1 base and J by 4 bases, with 7 bases in between. Based on the germline V gene (reference sequence), the CDR1 and CDR2 sequences are LGHDT and YNNKEL. CDR3 length: 14 amino acids, cysteine to phenylalanine. Only CDR3 DNA is held: 42 bases, read in frame from base 1.